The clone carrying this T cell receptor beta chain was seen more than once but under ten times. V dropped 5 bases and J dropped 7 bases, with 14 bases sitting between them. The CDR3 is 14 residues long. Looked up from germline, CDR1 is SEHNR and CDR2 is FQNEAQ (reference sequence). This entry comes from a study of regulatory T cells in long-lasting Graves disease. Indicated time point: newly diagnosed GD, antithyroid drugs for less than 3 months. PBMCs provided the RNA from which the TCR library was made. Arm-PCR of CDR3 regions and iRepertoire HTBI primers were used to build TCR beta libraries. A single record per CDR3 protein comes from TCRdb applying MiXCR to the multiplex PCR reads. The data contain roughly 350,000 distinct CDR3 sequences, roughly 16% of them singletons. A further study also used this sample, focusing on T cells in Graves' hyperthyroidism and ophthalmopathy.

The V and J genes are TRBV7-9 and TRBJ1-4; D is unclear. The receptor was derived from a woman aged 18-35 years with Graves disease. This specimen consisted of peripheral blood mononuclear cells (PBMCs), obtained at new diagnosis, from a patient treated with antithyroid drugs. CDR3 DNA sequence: TGTGCCAGCAGCCCTGTAATCGGATCTGAAAAACTGTTTTTT. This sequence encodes CASSPVIGSEKLFF.